The rows below give T cell receptor beta chains drawn from one sample of a study of PD-1 blockade in classical Hodgkin lymphoma. Clones were read by immunoSEQ multiplex PCR, and TCRdb kept only the in-frame ones, dropping some. The table includes about 97,000 clones, over 80% detected once. The starting material was peripheral blood mononuclear cells (PBMCs), obtained at baseline. These receptors were taken from a human donor with classical Hodgkin lymphoma. Each CDR3 is given with its conserved first and last residue. The D gene is left open where the match is weak. The size entry is marked missing in some rows and otherwise reads once, few, many or a size class.

J	D	V	size	CDR3	DNA
TRBJ2-3	NA	TRBV5-4	few	CASSYRAMRTLISTDTQYF	TGTGCCAGCAGCTACCGAGCGATGCGGACACTTATCAGCACAGATACGCAGTATTTT
TRBJ1-3	NA	TRBV6-1	NA	CASSEGLRNTIYF	TGTGCCAGCAGTGAGGGCCTAAGAAACACCATATATTTT
TRBJ1-5	TRBD1	TRBV19	NA	CASTTPYRGRWQPQHF	TGTGCCAGTACCACCCCTTACAGGGGTCGGTGGCAGCCCCAGCATTTT
TRBJ2-1	TRBD2	TRBV6-6	NA	CASSSGRVAGENEQFF	TGTGCCAGCAGCTCGGGTAGGGTAGCGGGAGAAAATGAGCAGTTCTTC
TRBJ1-1	NA	TRBV11-3	NA	CASSLIRGSEAFF	TGTGCCAGCAGCTTGATAAGGGGATCTGAAGCTTTCTTT
TRBJ1-1	TRBD1	TRBV5-4	NA	CASRLRGGNTEAFF	TGTGCCAGCAGACTCAGGGGGGGGAACACTGAAGCTTTCTTT
TRBJ2-3	NA	TRBV5-4	NA	CASSLGLAADTQYF	TGTGCCAGCAGCTTGGGGTTAGCGGCAGATACGCAGTATTTT
TRBJ2-1	NA	TRBV19	NA	CASSMFQGSYNEQFF	TGTGCCAGTAGTATGTTCCAGGGCTCCTACAATGAGCAGTTCTTC
TRBJ1-5	TRBD1	TRBV6-1	NA	CASSLRDRDNQPQHF	TGTGCCAGCAGTCTCCGGGACAGGGACAATCAGCCCCAGCATTTT
TRBJ2-3	NA	TRBV19	NA	CASAIADTQYF	TGTGCCAGTGCGATTGCAGATACGCAGTATTTT
TRBJ1-1	TRBD1	TRBV4-2	NA	CASSPRQGVNTEAFF	TGTGCCAGCAGCCCACGACAGGGGGTGAACACTGAAGCTTTCTTT
TRBJ2-7	NA	TRBV6-5	medium-sized	CASSLDGTPGREQYF	TGTGCCAGCAGCCTCGACGGGACGCCCGGCCGCGAGCAGTACTTC
TRBJ2-1	TRBD2	TRBV11-3	NA	CASTELAGGYEQFF	TGTGCCAGCACCGAGCTAGCGGGAGGCTATGAGCAGTTCTTC
TRBJ2-1	NA	TRBV10-3	NA	CATGGETGNNEQFF	TGTGCCACCGGCGGGGAGACAGGTAACAATGAGCAGTTCTTC
TRBJ2-1	TRBD2	TRBV11-1	once	CASSWGLAGTNEQFF	TGTGCCAGCAGCTGGGGACTAGCGGGAACCAATGAGCAGTTCTTC
TRBJ1-5	TRBD1	TRBV19	few	CASSIFKGQGVVVSNQPQHF	TGTGCCAGTAGTATCTTCAAGGGACAGGGGGTAGTGGTAAGCAATCAGCCCCAGCATTTT
TRBJ2-1	NA	TRBV7-8	NA	CASSFFSPANEQFF	TGTGCCAGCAGCTTTTTCAGCCCGGCCAATGAGCAGTTCTTC
TRBJ1-2	NA	TRBV7-2	medium-sized	CASSPTGGRDGYTF	TGTGCCAGCAGCCCGACGGGGGGGCGGGATGGCTACACCTTC
TRBJ2-7	NA	TRBV5-4	NA	CASSWDASTYEQYF	TGTGCCAGCAGCTGGGACGCATCTACCTACGAGCAGTACTTC
TRBJ1-1	NA	TRBV2	few	CASKGAENTEAFF	TGTGCCAGCAAGGGAGCCGAGAACACTGAAGCTTTCTTT
TRBJ2-1	TRBD2	TRBV2	NA	CASSETGGYNEQFF	TGTGCCAGCAGTGAAACGGGAGGATACAATGAGCAGTTCTTC
TRBJ2-3	TRBD2	TRBV7-6	NA	CASSLVPPRTSGRTSTDTQYF	TGTGCCAGCAGCTTAGTGCCCCCACGGACTAGCGGGAGAACTAGCACAGATACGCAGTATTTT
TRBJ2-1	TRBD2	TRBV19	few	CASSTSGMYNEQFF	TGTGCCAGTAGCACCAGCGGGATGTACAATGAGCAGTTCTTC
TRBJ2-1	NA	TRBV10-3	NA	CAISGGLDEQFF	TGTGCCATCAGTGGCGGTCTGGATGAGCAGTTCTTC
TRBJ2-2	NA	TRBV30	NA	CAWNFSPSPYTGELFF	TGTGCCTGGAACTTTAGTCCTAGCCCCTACACCGGGGAGCTGTTTTTT
TRBJ2-7	NA	TRBV5-4	NA	CASSPGWDGEQYF	TGTGCCAGCAGCCCCGGCTGGGACGGAGAGCAGTACTTC
TRBJ2-2	TRBD2	TRBV6-5	few	CASSPTSGRTGELFF	TGTGCCAGCAGTCCGACTAGCGGGAGAACCGGGGAGCTGTTTTTT
TRBJ2-1	TRBD2	TRBV29-1	NA	CSVTGLAGGRYNEQFF	TGCAGCGTGACGGGACTAGCGGGAGGCCGGTACAATGAGCAGTTCTTC